Listed below are T cell receptor beta chains from one sample, sequenced in a study of cytomegalovirus exposure and HLA in healthy donors. TCRdb's copy holds only in-frame clones and misses some; the assay was immunoSEQ multiplex PCR. Here the sample spans about 180,000 clones, just under 90% being singletons. Sequenced input: PBMCs. The receptors derive from a woman under 40 in good health and CMV-seronegative. The CDR3 runs from the conserved cysteine through the conserved F or W. The order of the fields is CDR3 protein, CDR3 DNA, V gene, D gene, J gene, clone size. A D gene is named only where the DNA matches it firmly. Clone size, where shown, is once, few, many, or a class for clones that have expanded.

CDR3aa: CASSYRELTGELFF
CDR3nt: TGTGCCAGCAGCTACAGGGAGCTCACCGGGGAGCTGTTTTTT
v_gene: TRBV25-1
d_gene: NA
j_gene: TRBJ2-2
abundance: NA

CDR3aa: CASSPDRAGELFF
CDR3nt: TGTGCCAGCTCACCTGACAGGGCCGGGGAGCTGTTTTTT
v_gene: TRBV18
d_gene: TRBD1
j_gene: TRBJ2-2
abundance: few

CDR3aa: CASSGAQGVGYGYTF
CDR3nt: TGTGCCAGCAGTGGGGCACAGGGGGTCGGCTATGGCTACACCTTC
v_gene: TRBV2
d_gene: TRBD1
j_gene: TRBJ1-2
abundance: few

CDR3aa: CASSQVRGETQYF
CDR3nt: TGTGCCAGCAGCCAAGTTAGGGGAGAGACCCAGTACTTC
v_gene: TRBV14
d_gene: NA
j_gene: TRBJ2-5
abundance: NA

CDR3aa: CASSQDRPSGQETQYF
CDR3nt: TGCGCCAGCAGCCAAGATAGGCCTAGCGGACAAGAGACCCAGTACTTC
v_gene: TRBV4-1
d_gene: TRBD2
j_gene: TRBJ2-5
abundance: NA

CDR3aa: CASSYDPGQFYEQYF
CDR3nt: TGTGCCAGCAGTTACGACCCGGGACAGTTCTACGAGCAGTACTTC
v_gene: TRBV6-6
d_gene: TRBD1
j_gene: TRBJ2-7
abundance: NA

CDR3aa: CASSRGHRQEKLFF
CDR3nt: TGTGCCAGCAGCCGCGGACACCGACAAGAAAAACTGTTTTTT
v_gene: TRBV27
d_gene: NA
j_gene: TRBJ1-4
abundance: NA

CDR3aa: CATSREGAGYQPQHF
CDR3nt: TGTGCCACCAGCAGAGAGGGGGCAGGGTATCAGCCCCAGCATTTT
v_gene: TRBV15
d_gene: NA
j_gene: TRBJ1-5
abundance: NA

CDR3aa: CASSLVQGGLFF
CDR3nt: TGTGCCAGCAGCTTGGTACAGGGTGGTCTTTTTTTT
v_gene: TRBV5-6
d_gene: NA
j_gene: TRBJ1-4
abundance: NA

CDR3aa: CASRGHLQETQYF
CDR3nt: TGCGCCAGCAGGGGACACCTACAAGAGACCCAGTACTTC
v_gene: TRBV4-1
d_gene: NA
j_gene: TRBJ2-5
abundance: NA

CDR3aa: CASSHVGTGLTEAFF
CDR3nt: TGCGCCAGCAGCCACGTGGGAACAGGGCTTACTGAAGCTTTCTTT
v_gene: TRBV4-1
d_gene: NA
j_gene: TRBJ1-1
abundance: NA

CDR3aa: CASSYPGNQPQHF
CDR3nt: TGTGCCAGCAGTTACCCGGGCAATCAGCCCCAGCATTTT
v_gene: TRBV6-6
d_gene: NA
j_gene: TRBJ1-5
abundance: NA

CDR3aa: CASRIGTGNYNEQFF
CDR3nt: TGCGCCAGCAGGATAGGGACAGGGAACTACAATGAGCAGTTCTTC
v_gene: TRBV5-1
d_gene: TRBD1
j_gene: TRBJ2-1
abundance: NA

CDR3aa: CASSLDRVDQPQHF
CDR3nt: TGTGCCAGCAGCCTGGACAGGGTAGATCAGCCCCAGCATTTT
v_gene: TRBV6-5
d_gene: TRBD1
j_gene: TRBJ1-5
abundance: NA

CDR3aa: CSVAGGTYGYTF
CDR3nt: TGCAGCGTCGCTGGGGGGACCTATGGCTACACCTTC
v_gene: TRBV29-1
d_gene: NA
j_gene: TRBJ1-2
abundance: once

CDR3aa: CASPGQGKNTEAFF
CDR3nt: TGTGCCAGCCCAGGACAGGGAAAGAACACTGAAGCTTTCTTT
v_gene: TRBV6-1
d_gene: TRBD1
j_gene: TRBJ1-1
abundance: once

CDR3aa: CATSGMTYEQYF
CDR3nt: TGCGCCACCTCCGGGATGACCTACGAGCAGTACTTC
v_gene: TRBV10-1
d_gene: NA
j_gene: TRBJ2-7
abundance: once

CDR3aa: CASSYSRGPGELFF
CDR3nt: TGTGCCAGCAGTTACTCGCGGGGTCCCGGGGAGCTGTTTTTT
v_gene: TRBV6-5
d_gene: NA
j_gene: TRBJ2-2
abundance: few

CDR3aa: CASSLGRTGELFF
CDR3nt: TGTGCCAGCAGCTTAGGCCGGACCGGGGAGCTGTTTTTT
v_gene: TRBV13
d_gene: NA
j_gene: TRBJ2-2
abundance: NA

CDR3aa: CASSLELNTEAFF
CDR3nt: TGTGCCAGCAGTTTAGAGTTGAACACTGAAGCTTTCTTT
v_gene: TRBV27
d_gene: NA
j_gene: TRBJ1-1
abundance: NA

CDR3aa: CAWNRGGETQYF
CDR3nt: TGTGCCTGGAATCGGGGTGGGGAGACCCAGTACTTC
v_gene: TRBV30
d_gene: NA
j_gene: TRBJ2-5
abundance: NA

CDR3aa: CASSSLSGLHNIQYF
CDR3nt: TGCGCCAGCAGCTCCCTATCAGGCCTACATAACATTCAGTACTTC
v_gene: TRBV5-1
d_gene: NA
j_gene: TRBJ2-4
abundance: few

CDR3aa: CASSYYPTSGEQFF
CDR3nt: TGTGCCAGCAGTTACTACCCCACTAGCGGTGAGCAGTTCTTC
v_gene: TRBV6-5
d_gene: TRBD2
j_gene: TRBJ2-1
abundance: NA

CDR3aa: CASRTTPKSTDTQYF
CDR3nt: TGTGCCAGCAGAACAACCCCGAAGAGCACAGATACGCAGTATTTT
v_gene: TRBV2
d_gene: NA
j_gene: TRBJ2-3
abundance: NA

CDR3aa: CASSDQGAQMTGELFF
CDR3nt: TGTGCCAGCAGTGACCAGGGGGCGCAGATGACCGGGGAGCTGTTTTTT
v_gene: TRBV6-1
d_gene: TRBD1
j_gene: TRBJ2-2
abundance: NA

CDR3aa: CASSQQTGGPYGYTF
CDR3nt: TGCGCCAGCAGCCAGCAGACAGGGGGTCCCTATGGCTACACCTTC
v_gene: TRBV4-3
d_gene: TRBD1
j_gene: TRBJ1-2
abundance: NA

CDR3aa: CATRGMLGQGEEKLFF
CDR3nt: TGTGCCACCAGGGGGATGCTAGGGCAGGGGGAAGAAAAACTGTTTTTT
v_gene: TRBV15
d_gene: TRBD1
j_gene: TRBJ1-4
abundance: NA

CDR3aa: CSAAGYNEQFF
CDR3nt: TGCAGTGCTGCGGGGTACAATGAGCAGTTCTTC
v_gene: TRBV20-1
d_gene: NA
j_gene: TRBJ2-1
abundance: NA

CDR3aa: CASSSLGAGVNEQFF
CDR3nt: TGTGCCAGCAGTTCCCTGGGGGCAGGGGTGAATGAGCAGTTCTTC
v_gene: TRBV27
d_gene: NA
j_gene: TRBJ2-1
abundance: NA

CDR3aa: CASSPHMAGSGTEAFF
CDR3nt: TGTGCCAGCAGCCCTCACATGGCGGGGTCGGGGACTGAAGCTTTCTTT
v_gene: TRBV7-9
d_gene: NA
j_gene: TRBJ1-1
abundance: NA

CDR3aa: CASSPPGQGNYGYTF
CDR3nt: TGCGCCAGCAGCCCACCCGGGCAGGGTAACTATGGCTACACCTTC
v_gene: TRBV5-1
d_gene: NA
j_gene: TRBJ1-2
abundance: NA

CDR3aa: CASSRYRGNTEAFF
CDR3nt: TGTGCCAGCAGTCGATACAGGGGGAACACTGAAGCTTTCTTT
v_gene: TRBV6-5
d_gene: TRBD1
j_gene: TRBJ1-1
abundance: NA

CDR3aa: CASSPGTENIQYF
CDR3nt: TGTGCCAGCAGCCCAGGGACAGAAAACATTCAGTACTTC
v_gene: TRBV5-8
d_gene: TRBD1
j_gene: TRBJ2-4
abundance: NA

CDR3aa: CASSPDRGLLASTDTQYF
CDR3nt: TGCGCCAGCAGCCCGGACAGGGGGCTACTTGCTAGCACAGATACGCAGTATTTT
v_gene: TRBV5-1
d_gene: TRBD1
j_gene: TRBJ2-3
abundance: NA

CDR3aa: CASSPGQGVLTNYGYTF
CDR3nt: TGCGCCAGCAGCCCCGGACAGGGGGTTCTCACTAACTATGGCTACACCTTC
v_gene: TRBV4-1
d_gene: TRBD1
j_gene: TRBJ1-2
abundance: NA

CDR3aa: CASSIIGLEAFF
CDR3nt: TGTGCCAGTAGTATAATCGGGTTGGAAGCTTTCTTT
v_gene: TRBV19
d_gene: NA
j_gene: TRBJ1-1
abundance: NA

CDR3aa: CACDGLAGNNEQFF
CDR3nt: TGTGCCTGTGACGGACTAGCGGGGAACAATGAGCAGTTCTTC
v_gene: TRBV7-9
d_gene: TRBD2
j_gene: TRBJ2-1
abundance: few

CDR3aa: CATGDSYTEAFF
CDR3nt: TGTGCCACCGGCGACAGCTACACTGAAGCTTTCTTT
v_gene: TRBV15
d_gene: NA
j_gene: TRBJ1-1
abundance: NA

CDR3aa: CASSTITGYHEQYF
CDR3nt: TGCGCCAGCAGCACAATCACAGGGTACCACGAGCAGTACTTC
v_gene: TRBV5-1
d_gene: NA
j_gene: TRBJ2-7
abundance: NA

CDR3aa: CASSSGNTGLQAFF
CDR3nt: TGTGCCAGCAGCTCAGGGAACACAGGGCTTCAAGCTTTCTTT
v_gene: TRBV7-2
d_gene: NA
j_gene: TRBJ1-1
abundance: NA

CDR3aa: CAIGTGGYEQYF
CDR3nt: TGTGCCATCGGGACAGGGGGCTACGAGCAGTACTTC
v_gene: TRBV27
d_gene: TRBD1
j_gene: TRBJ2-7
abundance: NA

CDR3aa: CASSILGGDPNTEAFF
CDR3nt: TGTGCCAGCAGTATCCTGGGCGGGGACCCAAACACTGAAGCTTTCTTT
v_gene: TRBV27
d_gene: NA
j_gene: TRBJ1-1
abundance: NA

CDR3aa: CASSGGHEQFF
CDR3nt: TGTGCCAGCAGCGGGGGGCATGAGCAGTTCTTC
v_gene: TRBV9
d_gene: NA
j_gene: TRBJ2-1
abundance: NA

CDR3aa: CASSFTRLAGETQYF
CDR3nt: TGTGCCAGCAGCTTTACCAGACTAGCGGGGGAGACCCAGTACTTC
v_gene: TRBV7-2
d_gene: TRBD2
j_gene: TRBJ2-5
abundance: NA

CDR3aa: CASSLYRQGLVPARTYGYTF
CDR3nt: TGTGCCAGCAGCTTGTATCGTCAGGGGTTGGTCCCGGCTCGAACCTATGGCTACACCTTC
v_gene: TRBV5-4
d_gene: NA
j_gene: TRBJ1-2
abundance: NA

CDR3aa: CASSRTGNYNSPLHF
CDR3nt: TGTGCCAGCAGTAGGACAGGCAACTATAATTCACCCCTCCACTTT
v_gene: TRBV6-5
d_gene: TRBD1
j_gene: TRBJ1-6
abundance: NA

CDR3aa: CASSLQGAGQPQHF
CDR3nt: TGTGCCAGCAGCTTACAGGGGGCGGGTCAGCCCCAGCATTTT
v_gene: TRBV5-4
d_gene: TRBD1
j_gene: TRBJ1-5
abundance: NA

CDR3aa: CAWSVSSGGIKNIQYF
CDR3nt: TGTGCCTGGAGTGTGAGTAGCGGGGGAATCAAAAACATTCAGTACTTC
v_gene: TRBV30
d_gene: TRBD2
j_gene: TRBJ2-4
abundance: once

CDR3aa: CASRRQPGTGELFF
CDR3nt: TGTGCCAGCAGACGACAGCCGGGCACCGGGGAGCTGTTTTTT
v_gene: TRBV6-5
d_gene: NA
j_gene: TRBJ2-2
abundance: once

CDR3aa: CASRGSETGNEQFF
CDR3nt: TGTGCCAGCAGGGGGAGTGAGACAGGCAATGAGCAGTTCTTC
v_gene: TRBV7-9
d_gene: NA
j_gene: TRBJ2-1
abundance: NA

CDR3aa: CAWRNSGTGGEKLFF
CDR3nt: TGTGCCTGGAGAAATTCCGGGACAGGTGGTGAAAAACTGTTTTTT
v_gene: TRBV30
d_gene: TRBD1
j_gene: TRBJ1-4
abundance: NA

CDR3aa: CASGLASGIYQPQHF
CDR3nt: TGTGCTAGTGGTTTGGCATCGGGGATTTATCAGCCCCAGCATTTT
v_gene: TRBV12-5
d_gene: NA
j_gene: TRBJ1-5
abundance: few

CDR3aa: CASGAGGYNEQFF
CDR3nt: TGTGCCAGCGGAGCGGGGGGTTACAATGAGCAGTTCTTC
v_gene: TRBV27
d_gene: TRBD2
j_gene: TRBJ2-1
abundance: NA

CDR3aa: CASSLGTAPNSPLHF
CDR3nt: TGTGCCAGCAGCTTAGGGACAGCGCCGAATTCACCCCTCCACTTT
v_gene: TRBV7-2
d_gene: NA
j_gene: TRBJ1-6
abundance: NA

CDR3aa: CASLQEQSSNYGYTF
CDR3nt: TGTGCCAGCCTTCAAGAGCAATCCTCTAACTATGGCTACACCTTC
v_gene: TRBV7-9
d_gene: NA
j_gene: TRBJ1-2
abundance: NA

CDR3aa: CASSPGPYTRNTEAFF
CDR3nt: TGTGCCAGCAGCCCAGGGCCCTATACGAGGAACACTGAAGCTTTCTTT
v_gene: TRBV7-6
d_gene: NA
j_gene: TRBJ1-1
abundance: NA

CDR3aa: CASSPGLAGGKRYYEQYF
CDR3nt: TGCGCCAGCAGCCCCGGGTTAGCGGGGGGGAAACGTTACTACGAGCAGTACTTC
v_gene: TRBV5-1
d_gene: TRBD2
j_gene: TRBJ2-7
abundance: NA

CDR3aa: CASSELAGGPNEQFF
CDR3nt: TGTGCCAGCAGTGAACTAGCGGGGGGGCCAAATGAGCAGTTCTTC
v_gene: TRBV2
d_gene: TRBD2
j_gene: TRBJ2-1
abundance: NA

CDR3aa: CASSPWTDEAFF
CDR3nt: TGTGCCAGCAGTCCGTGGACTGATGAAGCTTTCTTT
v_gene: TRBV6-6
d_gene: NA
j_gene: TRBJ1-1
abundance: NA